A selection of T cell receptor beta chains follows, all from one sample in a study of T cell repertoires in cytomegalovirus infection. TCRdb re-called the reads with MiXCR, one entry per CDR3 protein. The sample contains roughly 720,000 distinct CDR3 sequences, roughly 36% of which appear only once. The sample comprised PBMCs. These TCRs come from a human donor in good health (CMV status not recorded). Some clones in this sample may be carry-over from other donors' samples. The CDR3 runs from the conserved cysteine through the conserved F or W. D genes are given only for firm matches. For some rows the clone size is stated as once, few or many, or as a class when expanded; others skip it.

j_gene	abundance	d_gene	v_gene	CDR3nt	CDR3aa
TRBJ1-5	.	.	TRBV19	TGTGCCAGTAACATGGACACGTATCAGCCCCAGCATTTT	CASNMDTYQPQHF
TRBJ1-3	.	.	TRBV7-6	TGTGCCAGCAGCTTACGACAGTCTAGCGGGGAGAGCTCTGGAAACACCATATATTTT	CASSLRQSSGESSGNTIYF
TRBJ1-1	.	.	TRBV7-6	TGTGCCAGCAGATCGGACAGAGCTAACACTGAAGCTTTCTTT	CASRSDRANTEAFF
TRBJ1-1	.	TRBD1	TRBV5-1	TGCGCCAGCAGACCACAGGGGGCGAGTACTGAAGCTTTCTTT	CASRPQGASTEAFF
TRBJ1-2	few	.	TRBV5-1	TGCGCCAGCAGCTTTCAGGGTTACGGGAGAGATGGCTACACCTTC	CASSFQGYGRDGYTF
TRBJ2-1	.	.	TRBV4-2	TGTGCCAGCAGCCAAGAGAGGAGCGCCCGCAAGTTCTTC	CASSQERSARKFF
TRBJ1-1	.	.	TRBV20-1	TGCAGTGCTAGAGATTTTGACAGAAGGGTCACTGAAGCTTTCTTT	CSARDFDRRVTEAFF
TRBJ1-5	few	TRBD1	TRBV7-8	TGTGCCAGCAGCCTCGGACAGGCTGCAAGTCAGCCCCAGCATTTT	CASSLGQAASQPQHF
TRBJ1-2	.	.	TRBV20-1	TGCAGTGCTAGAGACTTGACAGGTTCTCGGTCCTATGGCTACACCTTC	CSARDLTGSRSYGYTF
TRBJ1-4	.	.	TRBV25-1	TGTGCCAGCACTAAAGCTGGACTAAATGAAAAACTGTTTTTT	CASTKAGLNEKLFF
TRBJ2-1	few	.	TRBV19	TGTGCCAGTAGCCTCCTACAGGGTATATCCTACAATGAGCAGTTCTTC	CASSLLQGISYNEQFF
TRBJ2-2	few	TRBD1	TRBV15	TGTGCCACCAGCAGTATGGACAGGGGGCTTACCGGGGAGCTGTTTTTT	CATSSMDRGLTGELFF
TRBJ2-3	.	.	TRBV5-5	TGTGCCAGCAGCTTGGGTAGGGGATCTAGCACAGATACGCAGTATTTT	CASSLGRGSSTDTQYF
TRBJ1-1	.	.	TRBV28	TGTGCCAGCATCTCCCCCCCCGAGGGGCCCATGAACACTGAAGCTTTCTTT	CASISPPEGPMNTEAFF
TRBJ2-6	.	TRBD2	TRBV20-1	TGCAGTGCTCTCGGGGGGTCTGGGGCCAACGTCCTGACTTTC	CSALGGSGANVLTF
TRBJ1-1	.	.	TRBV4-1	TGCGCCAGCAGCCAAGACCTCTACACTGAAGCTTTCTTT	CASSQDLYTEAFF
TRBJ1-6	.	.	TRBV18	TGTGCCAGCTCACCACAGCTCGATAATTCACCCCTCCACTTT	CASSPQLDNSPLHF
TRBJ2-3	.	TRBD2	TRBV6-6	TGTGCCTCAAGGGCTAGCGGGAGGGATACGCAGTATTTT	CASRASGRDTQYF
TRBJ1-4	few	TRBD1	TRBV28	TGTGCCAGCGAATTTGGATCAGGGGGAGGTGAAAAACTGTTTTTT	CASEFGSGGGEKLFF
TRBJ2-1	.	TRBD2	TRBV9	TGTGCCAGCAGCCCAACCGTTCTAGCGGGGGTTCAAAGCAATGAGCAGTTCTTC	CASSPTVLAGVQSNEQFF
TRBJ2-4	.	.	TRBV7-6	TGTGCCAGCAGCAGAAAGGACAGCAAAAACATTCAGTACTTC	CASSRKDSKNIQYF
TRBJ2-7	.	.	TRBV28	TGTGCCAGCAGCCGACTCCAGGGGGGGGTGGGGACCTACGAGCAGTACTTC	CASSRLQGGVGTYEQYF
TRBJ2-1	.	TRBD2	TRBV14	TGTGCCAGGCCGACTAGCGGGACCGCGCTCTCCTACAATGAGCAGTTCTTC	CARPTSGTALSYNEQFF
TRBJ1-2	.	TRBD1	TRBV11-2	TGTGCCAGCAGCGCAGAGTCGGACAGGGGGTGGGTTGGCTACACCTTC	CASSAESDRGWVGYTF
TRBJ1-4	.	TRBD1	TRBV20-1	TGCAGTGCCCGGACAGGGGCCAATGAAAAACTGTTTTTT	CSARTGANEKLFF
TRBJ1-1	.	.	TRBV7-9	TGTGCCAGCAGCTCGACAGCTGAGAGGGCTGAAGCTTTCTTT	CASSSTAERAEAFF
TRBJ2-3	.	.	TRBV7-2	TGTGCAAGCAGCCAACTACCGGGGGGCGGTGTAGATCCGCAGTATTTT	CASSQLPGGGVDPQYF
TRBJ2-2	.	.	TRBV10-3	TGTGCCATCAGTGGTACTCAGACCGGGGAGCTGTTTTTT	CAISGTQTGELFF
TRBJ1-3	few	.	TRBV5-1	TGCGCCAGCAGCTTGGATGACAGCCCTGGAAACACCATATATTTT	CASSLDDSPGNTIYF
TRBJ2-7	many	.	TRBV7-9	TGTGCCAGCAGCTTAAATGTGGGGGGCGACGAGCAGTACTTC	CASSLNVGGDEQYF
TRBJ1-6	.	.	TRBV19	TGTGCCAGTACTTCCTCCCCCGGCTCCTATAATTCACCCCTCCACTTT	CASTSSPGSYNSPLHF
TRBJ1-2	.	TRBD1	TRBV12-3/TRBV12-4	TGTGCCAGCAGTGGACGGGACAGGGGGGGCTACACCTTC	CASSGRDRGGYTF
TRBJ2-3	.	.	TRBV2	TGTGCCAGCAGTGAATACCCGACGCCCAGTAGCACAGATACGCAGTATTTT	CASSEYPTPSSTDTQYF
TRBJ2-2	few	.	TRBV6-2/TRBV6-3	TGTGCCAGCAGTTACTCGATGAACACCGGGGAGCTGTTTTTT	CASSYSMNTGELFF
TRBJ2-3	few	TRBD2	TRBV11-2	TGTGCCAGCAGCTTAGCTGGGGGAGCGGGGGGGGGTACAGATACGCAGTATTTT	CASSLAGGAGGGTDTQYF
TRBJ2-1	.	.	TRBV6-8	TGTGCCAGCAGTTACGGTTCAGCCTACAATGAGCAGTTCTTC	CASSYGSAYNEQFF
TRBJ2-6	.	.	TRBV6-5	TGTGCCAGCAGTTACCAGGTCTCTGGGGCCAACGTCCTGACTTTC	CASSYQVSGANVLTF
TRBJ2-5	.	TRBD2	TRBV6-5	TGTGCCAGCAGTTACTCTACTAGCGGGTCACAAGAGACCCAGTACTTC	CASSYSTSGSQETQYF
TRBJ2-5	few	.	TRBV5-1	TGCGCCAGCAGCTTCTTAGTGTACCAAGAGACCCAGTACTTC	CASSFLVYQETQYF
TRBJ2-1	.	TRBD1	TRBV11-2	TGTGCCAGCAGCCCCGTCTGGCGTCAAGGGACAGGGACTATGAATGAGCAGTTCTTC	CASSPVWRQGTGTMNEQFF
TRBJ2-1	.	TRBD2	TRBV7-2	TGTGCCAGCAGCTTGAGAGCGGGGGTCCACAATGAGCAGTTCTTC	CASSLRAGVHNEQFF
TRBJ2-1	.	TRBD2	TRBV12-3/TRBV12-4	TGTGCCAGCAGTTTCGAACTAGCGGGAGGCTCCAGCTCCTACAATGAGCAGTTCTTC	CASSFELAGGSSSYNEQFF
TRBJ1-5	.	.	TRBV6-1	TGTGCCAGCAGCTCCCGCCAAGTTAGCAATCAGCCCCAGCATTTT	CASSSRQVSNQPQHF
TRBJ2-3	many	.	TRBV11-2	TGTGCCAGCAGTTTAGACAGTGGAACAGATACGCAGTATTTT	CASSLDSGTDTQYF